The 12 T cell receptor beta chains listed next were all sequenced from one sample in a study of T cell responses to AZD1222 COVID-19 vaccine (dated by TCRdb to the early 2020s). Receptor libraries were prepared by the immunoSEQ multiplex PCR assay. The table comes from immuneACCESS by way of TCRdb, which keeps in-frame sequences with V and J called. Part of the clones is missing from these tables; in studies checked, under half for an unresolved V gene and the rest for unknown reasons. The sample data list some 130,000 clones, and about nine tenths of these were observed just once. The ten biggest clones cover more than 1% of the sample. The time point label for this specimen denotes: about 28 days (+/-7) after the second vaccine dose. The sequenced sample was peripheral blood, obtained 28 days after the second AZD1222 dose. Receptor source: an adult who received the AZD1222 COVID-19 vaccine.

This sequence joins TRBV6-6 and TRBJ1-2; TRBD1 might be the D (5 bases). V was clipped by 6 bases and J by 8 bases, with 10 bases between them. Germline V gene sequence: CDR1 MNHNY, CDR2 SVGAGI (reference sequence). The CDR3 covers 11 residues. The CDR3 DNA is TGTGCCAGCAGCCCGGGACTCGGCTACACCTTC. Its protein is CASSPGLGYTF.

The genes are TRBV5-1 and TRBJ2-2; 9 nucleotides align to TRBD1. V dropped 8 bases and J dropped 1; count of bases not matched to a gene: 12. Per germline, CDR1 SGHRS and CDR2 YFSETQ. The CDR3 covers 17 residues. The CDR3 region is CASRSLKTGGNTGELFF. DNA of the CDR3: TGCGCCAGTCGGAGCCTGAAGACAGGGGGGAACACCGGGGAGCTGTTTTTT.

This chain connects TRBV30 to TRBJ1-2; D gene unclear. This CDR3 region has 12 residues. CDR1 GTSNPN and CDR2 SVGIG come from the germline V gene (reference sequence). V was pared by 5 bases and J by 7 bases, with 14 bases between. CDR3 sequence (DNA): TGTGCCTGGGGGCCCACTCGGAGTGGCTACACCTTC. Translation: CAWGPTRSGYTF.

This clone was counted between two and nine times. This chain uses TRBV9 with TRBJ2-3; TRBD2 agrees at 8 bases. V lost 0 bases and J lost 2; bases outside the gene matches: 11. The germline V gene encodes CDR1 SGDLS and CDR2 YYNGEE. The CDR3 runs to 18 residues. In DNA, the CDR3 is TGTGCCAGCAGCGTAGAGGGTAGCGGGATATGGGACACAGATACGCAGTATTTT. Amino acids: CASSVEGSGIWDTDTQYF.

This chain links TRBV2 with TRBJ1-1; D is perhaps TRBD1 (5 bases). V was pared by 5 bases and J by 2 bases, with 18 bases between. The CDR3 spans 16 residues. Germline values: CDR1 SNHLY, CDR2 FYNNEI. CDR3 nucleotides: TGTGCCAGCAGTCGAGTTGGGGCCGTCTATAACACTGAAGCTTTCTTT. Its protein product is CASSRVGAVYNTEAFF.

The chain couples TRBV20-1 to TRBJ2-1; no clear D gene. The CDR3 sequence is 11 residues long. Per germline, CDR1 DFQATT and CDR2 SNEGSKA (reference sequence). The V end was cut by 5 bases, the J end by 8 bases, with 10 bases between. This chain's CDR3 is CSASSYHEQFF. The CDR3 nucleotides are TGCAGTGCTTCTAGTTATCATGAGCAGTTCTTC.

The V gene is TRBV27, the J gene TRBJ2-1, with 10 bases fitting TRBD1. This CDR3 comprises 16 residues. V lost 3 bases and J lost 5; bases outside the gene matches: 7. Germline-derived CDR1 and CDR2 are MNHEY and SMNVEV (reference sequence). CDR3 DNA sequence: TGTGCCAGCAGTTTCCATCCGGGACAGGGGCACAATGAGCAGTTCTTC. Translated, it gives CASSFHPGQGHNEQFF.

This clone has just a few counts. This chain joins TRBV4-1 and TRBJ2-2, with D hard to call. Germline V gives CDR1 MGHRA, CDR2 YSYEKL. This CDR3 has 14 residues. V was shortened by 6 bases and J by 0 bases, with 8 bases between the two germline ends. The CDR3 protein is CASRDHSNTGELFF. In nucleotides, the CDR3 is TGCGCCAGCAGGGACCACTCGAACACCGGGGAGCTGTTTTTT.

Remarks on this clone: Within the sample, other DNA sequences also encode this same CDR3. CDR3 bases: TGCGCCAGCAGCCAAGGGACAGAAGAGACCCAGTACTTC. This encodes CASSQGTEETQYF. The chain is built from TRBV4-1 and TRBJ2-5, with D tentatively TRBD1 (6 bases). The CDR3 runs 13 residues. The V and J ends lost 1 base and 3 bases respectively, with 6 bases between them. Germline-derived CDR1 and CDR2 are MGHRA and YSYEKL.

The V call is TRBV6-1, the J call TRBJ2-2; TRBD2 matches 7 bases. CDR1 and CDR2 (germline): MNHNS, SASEGT. The V and J ends lost 2 bases and 6 bases, in that order; junction bases with no gene match: 6. There are 15 residues in the CDR3. The CDR3 bases are TGTGCCAGCAGTGAATTAAGGACTAGTGCCGGGGAGCTGTTTTTT. It specifies CASSELRTSAGELFF.

V usage is TRBV7-3 and J usage is TRBJ2-7, with 7 bases lining up with TRBD1. The CDR3 spans 16 residues. Germline CDR1 reads SGHTA; CDR2 reads FQGTGA. J lost 3 bases, V lost 5 bases, and 13 bases had no gene match. The CDR3 is CASSPMTRDRHYEQYF. Here the CDR3 DNA reads TGTGCCAGCAGCCCCATGACCCGGGACAGACACTACGAGCAGTACTTC.

The rearrangement uses TRBV6-5 and TRBJ1-4, with D maybe TRBD1 (5 bases). The CDR3 runs 14 residues. CDR1 and CDR2 from the germline V gene are MNHEY and SVGAGI. V shed 10 bases and J shed 5 bases, with 17 bases lying between them. The CDR3 nucleotides read TGTGCCACAAAACCGGGGACCCTAAATGAAAAACTGTTTTTT. Protein sequence: CATKPGTLNEKLFF.